A selection of T cell receptor beta chains follows, all from one sample in a study of T-cell reconstitution after alpha-beta-depleted transplantation in children. TCRdb used MiXCR to reprocess the PCR reads, holding one entry per CDR3 protein. Here the sample spans almost 500,000 distinct CDR3 sequences, about 10% being singletons. The material sequenced was PBMCs, taken before TCRalphabeta/CD19-depleted stem cell transplant. Receptors originate from a child aged 2-15 years with inherited bone marrow failure, due to receive a stem cell transplant. CDR3s include the opening cysteine and the closing phenylalanine or tryptophan. A D gene is named only where the DNA matches it firmly. Rows give clone size only sometimes, using once, few, many, or a class for an expanded clone.

CDR3	DNA	size	J	D	V
CASTDPRQGIYEQYF	TGTGCCAGTACAGATCCACGACAGGGTATCTACGAGCAGTACTTC	NA	TRBJ2-7	TRBD1	TRBV19
CASIWGRTANTGELFF	TGCGCCAGTATTTGGGGACGGACGGCGAACACCGGGGAGCTGTTTTTT	many	TRBJ2-2	NA	TRBV4-3
CASSRLTSGSPYEQYF	TGTGCCAGCTCACGCTTGACTAGCGGGAGCCCCTACGAGCAGTACTTC	NA	TRBJ2-7	TRBD2	TRBV18
CASSPQAGGLDEQFF	TGTGCCAGCAGCCCCCAAGCGGGAGGGCTAGATGAGCAGTTCTTC	many	TRBJ2-1	TRBD2	TRBV7-9
CSANRGPNTEAFF	TGCAGTGCCAACAGGGGCCCGAACACTGAAGCTTTCTTT	NA	TRBJ1-1	TRBD1	TRBV20-1
CASSPGSGTGQPQHF	TGTGCCAGCTCACCGGGGTCGGGGACTGGCCAGCCCCAGCATTTT	many	TRBJ1-5	NA	TRBV18
CSARDLKREGEFSHEQYF	TGCAGTGCTAGAGATCTCAAGCGGGAGGGCGAATTTTCCCACGAGCAGTACTTC	few	TRBJ2-7	TRBD2	TRBV20-1
CASRSRGRNQPQHF	TGTGCCAGCAGATCTCGGGGGCGCAATCAGCCCCAGCATTTT	few	TRBJ1-5	NA	TRBV6-5
CSDRTNYGYTF	TGCAGCGATCGGACTAACTATGGCTACACCTTC	few	TRBJ1-2	NA	TRBV29-1
CASSVDMGAMYEQYF	TGTGCCAGCAGCGTAGATATGGGGGCAATGTACGAGCAGTACTTC	many	TRBJ2-7	NA	TRBV9
CASSLGAGTSGKDTQYF	TGTGCCAGCAGCTTGGGGGCCGGGACTAGCGGGAAGGATACGCAGTATTTT	few	TRBJ2-3	TRBD2	TRBV5-4
CASKPFEWETEAFF	TGCGCCAGCAAGCCCTTCGAGTGGGAGACTGAAGCTTTCTTT	many	TRBJ1-1	NA	TRBV5-1
CASSKEFTDTQYF	TGCGCCAGCAGCAAAGAATTCACAGATACGCAGTATTTT	many	TRBJ2-3	NA	TRBV5-1
CASSYRLAYEQYF	TGTGCCAGCAGTTACCGGTTAGCCTACGAGCAGTACTTC	many	TRBJ2-7	NA	TRBV6-5
CASSSVGGTGLETQYF	TGTGCCAGCAGTTCCGTGGGGGGGACAGGCCTAGAGACCCAGTACTTC	few	TRBJ2-5	NA	TRBV28
CASSPGPKRLKEQYF	TGTGCCAGCAGCCCCGGCCCGAAGCGTCTTAAAGAGCAGTACTTC	many	TRBJ2-7	NA	TRBV7-8
CASSRRRFIYEQYF	TGTGCCAGCAGTCGTAGGAGGTTTATATACGAGCAGTACTTC	NA	TRBJ2-7	NA	TRBV11-2
CASSLGGSAQYF	TGTGCCAGCAGCTTAGGAGGGAGTGCCCAGTACTTC	few	TRBJ2-5	NA	TRBV11-2
CASTLSHGGEQYF	TGTGCCAGCACCCTTTCTCATGGGGGCGAGCAGTACTTC	few	TRBJ2-7	NA	TRBV28
CAWSLGGTDTQYF	TGTGCCTGGAGTTTAGGGGGCACAGATACGCAGTATTTT	NA	TRBJ2-3	NA	TRBV30
CASSVAAGGRRDTQYF	TGTGCCAGCAGCGTAGCCGCGGGAGGGAGGAGAGATACGCAGTATTTT	many	TRBJ2-3	TRBD2	TRBV9
CASSEQGSSGANVLTF	TGCGCCAGCAGCGAACAGGGGAGCTCTGGGGCCAACGTCCTGACTTTC	many	TRBJ2-6	TRBD1	TRBV5-1
CASRPGGEPYEQYF	TGTGCCAGCAGGCCCGGGGGGGAACCCTACGAGCAGTACTTC	NA	TRBJ2-7	TRBD2	TRBV12-3/TRBV12-4
CASSSQLDRANTGELFF	TGTGCCAGCAGCTCCCAATTGGACAGGGCGAACACCGGGGAGCTGTTTTTT	once	TRBJ2-2	TRBD1	TRBV7-1
CASSYSADRVYEQYF	TGTGCCAGCAGTTACTCGGCCGACAGGGTGTACGAGCAGTACTTC	NA	TRBJ2-7	TRBD1	TRBV6-5